Shown below are 22 T cell receptor beta chains from a single sample sequenced in a study of blood T cell repertoires in COVID-19. Sequenced by immunoSEQ multiplex PCR; TCRdb stores in-frame clones only, minus some. Among around 250,000 clones listed, around 86% were seen once. Sequenced input: peripheral blood. All receptors come from a woman aged 25 to 39 with active or convalescent COVID-19.

This clone was detected a few times. Additional DNA sequences in this sample encode the identical CDR3. This chain uses TRBV6-2 or TRBV6-3 with TRBJ1-5; TRBD1 is a possible D gene (5 bases). Trimming shortened V by 2 bases and J by 4 bases, and 6 bases separated the two germline ends. Germline values: CDR1 MNHEY, CDR2 SVGEGT. This CDR3 is built from 13 residues. Here the CDR3 reads CASSYGGNQPQHF. For the CDR3, the DNA is TGTGCCAGCAGTTACGGGGGGAATCAGCCCCAGCATTTT.

This rearrangement joins TRBV28 to TRBJ2-5; the match to TRBD2 covers 8 bases. This CDR3 contains 14 residues. The V gene end was trimmed by 6 bases and the J gene end by 5 bases; junction bases not matched to a gene: 8. Per the germline V gene, CDR1 is MDHEN and CDR2 is SYDVKM. In nucleotides, the CDR3 is TGTGCCAGCAGCCCCGGGGGGGGCGTGGAGACCCAGTACTTC. Translated: CASSPGGGVETQYF.

V usage is TRBV19 and J usage is TRBJ1-4; D remains unclear. Germline CDR1 is LNHDA and CDR2 is SQIVND (reference sequence). The CDR3 contains 14 residues. Between the trimmed V and J ends, which lost 3 bases and 5 bases, there was a span of 10 bases. The CDR3 region is CASSITLPNEKLFF. The CDR3 DNA reads TGTGCCAGTAGTATCACCCTACCCAATGAAAAACTGTTTTTT.

The V gene is TRBV6-5, the J gene TRBJ1-4, with D uncertain. Trimming shortened V by 6 bases and J by 10 bases, and 15 bases separated the two germline ends. CDR3 length: 13 amino acids. CDR1 MNHEY and CDR2 SVGAGI come from the germline V gene. CDR3 amino acids: CASSFAPAGKLFF. The CDR3 bases are TGTGCCAGCAGCTTTGCTCCCGCGGGAAAACTGTTTTTT.

This clone is a singleton in its sample. The J gene is TRBJ1-5, the V gene TRBV7-8; TRBD1 agrees at 7 bases. CDR1 and CDR2 (germline): SGHVS, FQNEAQ. The CDR3 is made up of 18 amino acids. J gave up 0 bases and V 5 bases, and 13 bases lay outside the gene matches. The DNA of the CDR3 is TGTGCCAGCAGCAAACAGCCCGGACAGGCGTATAGCAATCAGCCCCAGCATTTT. It encodes CASSKQPGQAYSNQPQHF.

This clone is a singleton in its sample. The V gene is TRBV10-3, the J gene TRBJ2-3; unclear D gene. CDR3 length equals 14 residues. Trimming removed 0 bases at V and 2 bases at J, with 6 bases between. Germline values: CDR1 ENHRY, CDR2 SYGVKD. CDR3 sequence reads: CAISESAVTDTQYF. DNA of the CDR3: TGTGCCATCAGTGAGTCCGCAGTCACAGATACGCAGTATTTT.

Regarding this clone: Additional DNA sequences in this sample encode the identical CDR3. The chain has TRBV29-1 and TRBJ1-2; D not certain. V was clipped by 4 bases and J by 7 bases, with 7 bases between them. Per germline, CDR1 SQVTM and CDR2 ANQGSEA. The CDR3 contains 10 residues. This CDR3 reads CSVGEGGYTF. The CDR3 DNA reads TGCAGCGTTGGGGAGGGTGGCTACACCTTC.

This chain links TRBV20-1 with TRBJ2-6; TRBD1 is a possible D gene (6 bases). Trimming took off 3 bases at V and 1 base at J, with 13 bases between the two ends. The CDR3 has 16 residues. From germline, CDR1 is DFQATT and CDR2 SNEGSKA (reference sequence). In nucleotides, the CDR3 is TGCAGTGCTAGTGAGGCAGGGGTTTCTGGGGCCAACGTCCTGACTTTC. It codes for CSASEAGVSGANVLTF.

In nucleotides, the CDR3 is TGTGCCAGCAGCTCGCGGGGGGGCGAGGTTACGCAGTATTTT. This translates into CASSSRGGEVTQYF. The chain is built from TRBV7-2 and TRBJ2-3; 9 bases map to TRBD2. V lost 4 bases to trimming and J lost 8 bases; unmatched junction nucleotides: 7. Germline CDR1 and CDR2: SGHTA and FQGNSA. This CDR3 is built from 14 residues.

The chain carries TRBV9 and TRBJ2-3; TRBD2 is a possible D gene (6 bases). There are 15 residues in the CDR3. Trimming shortened V by 1 base and J by 4 bases, and 13 bases separated the two germline ends. The germline V gene has CDR1 SGDLS and CDR2 YYNGEE. The CDR3 nucleotides read TGTGCCAGCAGCGTAAATCCCACTAGCCCAGATACGCAGTATTTT. The encoded protein is CASSVNPTSPDTQYF. Drawing the rest from reference TRBV9 and TRBJ2-3, the complete variable domain is DSGVTQTPKHLITATGQRVTLRCSPRSGDLSVYWYQQSLDQGLQFLIQYYNGEERAKGNILERFSAQQFPDLHSELNLSSLELGDSALYFCASSVNPTSPDTQYFGPGTRLTVL.

The chain employs TRBV6-4 and TRBJ2-1; 9 bases are a match to TRBD1. The CDR3 sequence is 13 residues long. Germline V lookup: CDR1 MRHNA, CDR2 SNTAGT. Losses at the gene ends were 10 bases for V and 9 bases for J; bases not matched to a gene: 10. The CDR3 DNA reads TGTGCCACACAGGACAGGGGAAAGAGTGAGCAGTTCTTC. Residues: CATQDRGKSEQFF.

In its sample, this clone was seen once. The CDR3 nucleotides are TGCGCCAGCAGCCAAGAGACCGGGTCCACGGGGACCCAGTACTTC. Translated: CASSQETGSTGTQYF. The rearrangement uses TRBV4-3 and TRBJ2-5; D is ambiguous. V was clipped by 0 bases and J by 7 bases, with 15 bases between them. This CDR3 is built from 15 residues. Germline CDR1 and CDR2: LGHNA and YSLEER.

This rearrangement joins TRBV11-2 to TRBJ2-3, with D possibly matching TRBD2 (5 bases). Trimming pared 6 bases from V and 6 bases from J, leaving 7 bases between. This CDR3 contains 11 residues. Germline lookup yields CDR1 SGHAT and CDR2 FQNNGV. The CDR3 protein is CASRRADTQYF. The CDR3 nucleotides are TGTGCCAGCAGGAGGGCCGATACGCAGTATTTT.

The chain couples TRBV12-3 or TRBV12-4 to TRBJ2-1; tentatively, D is TRBD2 (6 bases). The CDR3 covers 11 residues. Trimming left V 5 bases short and J 10 bases short, with 9 bases between. CDR3 in DNA: TGTGCCAGCAGTGCCAGCGGGGAGCAGTTCTTC. Amino acids: CASSASGEQFF.

V is TRBV5-1 and J is TRBJ1-2; no clear D gene. This CDR3 comprises 17 residues. Germline lookup yields CDR1 SGHRS and CDR2 YFSETQ. Trimming stripped 0 bases from V and 4 bases from J, with 19 bases between. For the CDR3, the DNA is TGCGCCAGCAGCTTGGGTACGGGAACCCCCGGCGGCTATGGCTACACCTTC. This gives the protein CASSLGTGTPGGYGYTF. Looking up the rest from reference TRBV5-1 and TRBJ1-2 gives the full variable domain: KAGVTQTPRYLIKTRGQQVTLSCSPISGHRSVSWYQQTPGQGLQFLFEYFSETQRNKGNFPGRFSGRQFSNSRSEMNVSTLELGDSALYLCASSLGTGTPGGYGYTFGSGTRLTVV.

The chain recombines TRBV7-2 with TRBJ1-4; possible D gene TRBD1, 6 bases. The CDR3 totals 15 residues. Trimming stripped 3 bases from V and 3 bases from J, with 11 bases between. CDR1 SGHTA and CDR2 FQGNSA come from the germline V gene. CDR3 DNA sequence: TGTGCCAGCAGCTTCCTAGGACAGCCTAATGAAAAACTGTTTTTT. Translated, it gives CASSFLGQPNEKLFF.

This sequence joins TRBV2 and TRBJ1-1, with D possibly matching TRBD1 (6 bases). Deletions cut 10 bases from V and 1 base from J, with 13 bases between. The CDR3 loop spans 13 amino acids. From germline, CDR1 is SNHLY and CDR2 FYNNEI. The CDR3 coding sequence is TGTGCCACTTCTGGACAGAGGAACACTGAAGCTTTCTTT. Translation: CATSGQRNTEAFF. Using reference TRBV2 and TRBJ1-1 for the parts outside the CDR3, the full variable domain is EPEVTQTPSHQVTQMGQEVILRCVPISNHLYFYWYRQILGQKVEFLVSFYNNEISEKSEIFDDQFSVERPDGSNFTLKIRSTKLEDSAMYFCATSGQRNTEAFFGQGTRLTVV.

V usage is TRBV7-9 and J usage is TRBJ1-6; no reliable D call. The CDR3 totals 14 residues. Trimming left V 3 bases short and J 5 bases short, with 8 bases between. Germline CDR1 SEHNR, CDR2 FQNEAQ (reference sequence). The CDR3 spells CASSFQADNSPLHF. As DNA, the CDR3 is TGTGCCAGCAGCTTCCAGGCTGATAATTCACCCCTCCACTTT.

V gene TRBV29-1 combines with J gene TRBJ2-1; 12 bases are shared with TRBD2. Germline V CDR1 and CDR2: SQVTM, ANQGSEA. The ends lost 6 bases at V and 3 bases at J; junction bases unmatched: 6. The CDR3 length is 15 residues. The CDR3 here is CSVLSSGGGYNEQFF. The CDR3 nucleotides are TGCAGCGTCTTATCTAGCGGGGGGGGCTACAATGAGCAGTTCTTC.

The chain combines TRBV7-2 with TRBJ2-3; perhaps TRBD2 as D (6 bases). The CDR3 is made up of 15 amino acids. CDR1 is SGHTA, CDR2 FQGNSA, per germline. V lost 5 bases, J lost 0 bases, and 12 bases lay in between. Here the CDR3 reads CASSKNSGSTDTQYF. In nucleotides, the CDR3 is TGTGCCAGCAGCAAGAATAGCGGCAGCACAGATACGCAGTATTTT.

This chain uses TRBV6-5 with TRBJ1-6; the D is unclear. The CDR3 runs to 14 residues. Germline-derived CDR1 and CDR2 are MNHEY and SVGAGI. V was shortened by 6 bases and J by 0 bases, with 6 bases between the two germline ends. The CDR3 region is CASRSSSYNSPLHF. CDR3 sequence (DNA): TGTGCCAGCAGGTCGAGCTCCTATAATTCACCCCTCCACTTT.

The genes are TRBV6-6 and TRBJ1-1; D is possibly TRBD1 (6 bases). Germline loops: CDR1 MNHNY, CDR2 SVGAGI (reference sequence). Trimming took 6 bases from V and 0 from J, leaving 8 bases between them. The CDR3 has 13 residues. The CDR3 sequence: CASRRGLNTEAFF. In DNA form, the CDR3 reads TGTGCCAGCAGAAGGGGGTTGAACACTGAAGCTTTCTTT.